The entry below describes one T cell receptor beta chain. The data were taken from a study of blood T cell repertoires in COVID-19. Only in-frame clones appear in the TCRdb table, and some are missing; sequencing was by immunoSEQ multiplex PCR. This table has hundreds of thousands of clones, more than 85% appearing once. V lost 3 bases and J 2 bases, leaving 13 bases between the germline ends. Germline V gene data show CDR1 as SGHDN and CDR2 as FVKESK. The CDR3 has 15 amino acids. The chain uses TRBV14 and TRBJ1-1; D possibly corresponds to TRBD1 (6 bases). What was sequenced was peripheral blood. This TCR came from a man aged 60 to 75 with acute or convalescent COVID-19. CDR3 sequence reads: CASSQAGTPNTEAFF. DNA of the CDR3: TGTGCCAGCAGCCAGGCTGGGACACCTAACACTGAAGCTTTCTTT.